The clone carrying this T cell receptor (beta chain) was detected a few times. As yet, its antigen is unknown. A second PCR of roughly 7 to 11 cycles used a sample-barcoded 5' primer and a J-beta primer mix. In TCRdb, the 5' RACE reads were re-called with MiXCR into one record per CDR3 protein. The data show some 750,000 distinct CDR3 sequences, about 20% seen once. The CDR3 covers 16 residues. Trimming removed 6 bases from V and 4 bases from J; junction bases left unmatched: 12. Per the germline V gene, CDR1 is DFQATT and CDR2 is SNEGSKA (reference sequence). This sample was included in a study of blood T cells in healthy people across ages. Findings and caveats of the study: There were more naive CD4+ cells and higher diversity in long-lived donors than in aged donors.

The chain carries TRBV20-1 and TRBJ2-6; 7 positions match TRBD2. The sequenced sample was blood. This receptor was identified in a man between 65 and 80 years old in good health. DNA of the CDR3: TGCAGTGCCCCACCCGCGGGAGATGTGGGGGCCAACGTCCTGACTTTC. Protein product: CSAPPAGDVGANVLTF.